Listed here are 12 T cell receptor beta chains from one sample, sequenced in a study of T-cell memory formation after mild COVID-19. TCRdb recomputed calls from the 5' RACE reads with MiXCR, one row per CDR3 protein. Here the sample spans a few hundred thousand distinct CDR3 sequences, 15% to 20% being singletons. Sequences were obtained from PBMCs or a T cell subset sorted from them (not recorded which). All receptors derive from a man younger than 35 who had mild COVID-19 (a few samples of this study predate the infection). Cell type and time point are not known.

Only a few counts were recorded for this clonotype. Here the CDR3 DNA reads TGCGCCAGCAGCCCGGGCCACGGCTCCTACGAGCAGTACTTC. Its translation is CASSPGHGSYEQYF. V gene TRBV4-1 combines with J gene TRBJ2-7; no firm D call. Trimming shortened V by 4 bases and J by 0 bases, and 10 bases separated the two germline ends. CDR1 is MGHRA, CDR2 YSYEKL, per germline. CDR3 size: 14 residues.

This clonotype was observed a handful of times. CDR3: CATPPGFGETQYF. The CDR3 DNA is TGTGCCACCCCACCCGGGTTTGGAGAGACCCAGTACTTC. The V call is TRBV6-1, the J call TRBJ2-5; D uncertain. The CDR3 extends over 13 amino acids. Trimming pared 10 bases from V and 4 bases from J, leaving 16 bases between. The germline gives CDR1 MNHNS, CDR2 SASEGT.

In this sample, this clonotype turned up many times. The rearrangement joins TRBV10-3 to TRBJ1-5; D gene unclear. V lost 0 bases, J lost 11 bases, and 14 bases lay in between. CDR1 ENHRY and CDR2 SYGVKD come from the germline V gene. CDR3 length equals 14 residues. The CDR3 DNA sequence: TGTGCCATCAGTGAGTCTACGGCGACCAAGGCCCAGCATTTT. This codes for CAISESTATKAQHF.

This clonotype appeared a few times. J is TRBJ2-7 and V is TRBV7-9; D unclear. V was pared by 5 bases and J by 2 bases, with 7 bases between. Germline-derived CDR1 and CDR2 are SEHNR and FQNEAQ (reference sequence). This CDR3 comprises 12 residues. Here the CDR3 reads CASSRYPYEQYV. CDR3 DNA: TGTGCCAGCAGCCGGTATCCCTACGAGCAGTACGTC.

This clonotype showed up just a few times. V is TRBV3-1 and J is TRBJ1-3, with D perhaps matching TRBD1 (5 bases). Trimming took off 5 bases at V and 2 bases at J, with 10 bases between the two ends. Germline values: CDR1 LGHDT, CDR2 YNNKEL (reference sequence). The CDR3 has 14 amino acids. CDR3 nucleotide sequence: TGTGCCAGCAGCAGGGGAATCACTGGAAACACCATATATTTT. Translated: CASSRGITGNTIYF.

The chain carries TRBV29-1 and TRBJ2-1; D unresolved. Germline-derived CDR1 and CDR2 are SQVTM and ANQGSEA. This CDR3 contains 12 residues. Trimming left V 7 bases short and J 7 bases short, with 14 bases between. The CDR3 DNA reads as TGCAGCGCGGCCCTCGGTGGGAATGAGCAGTTCTTC. Translation gives CSAALGGNEQFF.

In this sample, this clonotype turned up a few times. The chain uses TRBV7-2 and TRBJ2-2, with 15 nucleotides matching TRBD2. Germline V gives CDR1 SGHTA, CDR2 FQGNSA. This CDR3 is 19 amino acids long. Germline trimming cut 0 bases from V and 0 bases from J; bases unmatched to any gene: 2. DNA of the CDR3: TGTGCCAGCAGCTTAGCGGGGACTAGCGGGGGGCCGAACACCGGGGAGCTGTTTTTT. Translating it yields CASSLAGTSGGPNTGELFF.

The sample holds a few counts of this clonotype. The chain recombines TRBV18 with TRBJ1-4; D unclear. V was clipped by 8 bases and J by 5 bases, with 12 bases between them. The germline V gene has CDR1 KGHSH and CDR2 LQKENI. The CDR3 is made up of 13 amino acids. Written as DNA, the CDR3 is TGTGCCAGCCTAATGGCCAGGAATGAAAAACTGTTTTTT. This codes for CASLMARNEKLFF.

In its sample, this clonotype was seen a few times. J is TRBJ2-3 and V is TRBV4-2; 8 nucleotides line up with TRBD1. The ends lost 4 bases at V and 4 bases at J; junction bases unmatched: 22. Germline V gives CDR1 LGHNA, CDR2 YNFKEQ. This CDR3 is 20 amino acids long. The chain's CDR3 is CASSPAILFSTGDYADTQYF. The CDR3 nucleotides are TGTGCCAGCAGCCCCGCCATCTTATTTTCGACAGGGGATTATGCAGATACGCAGTATTTT.

The genes are TRBV5-1 and TRBJ2-7; D is possibly TRBD1 (5 bases). The CDR3 has 17 amino acids. V lost 4 bases and J lost 5, with 25 bases in between. Germline CDR1 and CDR2: SGHRS and YFSETQ. CDR3 coding DNA: TGCGCCAGCAGCCCTCCTCCTGGGGCTTTTTCCCTAGACGAGCAGTACTTC. It encodes CASSPPPGAFSLDEQYF.

The rearrangement joins TRBV9 to TRBJ2-2, with TRBD1 matching 7 bases. With 7 bases clipped from V and 6 bases from J, the junction kept 12 bases outside the gene matches. The germline V gene has CDR1 SGDLS and CDR2 YYNGEE. The CDR3 length is 15 residues. CDR3 nucleotide sequence: TGTGCCAGCGGAGAGGGGGCTCTTTTGCCCGGGGAGCTGTTTTTT. Protein sequence: CASGEGALLPGELFF.

V and J are TRBV4-1 and TRBJ2-2; no firm D call. The CDR3 runs 14 residues. CDR1 is MGHRA and CDR2 is YSYEKL in the germline V gene. V lost 7 bases, J lost 0 bases, and 9 bases lay in between. CDR3 protein: CASIDTANTGELFF. Written as DNA, the CDR3 is TGCGCCAGCATTGACACCGCGAACACCGGGGAGCTGTTTTTT.